This T cell receptor (beta chain) was found in a study of T cell changes during pregnancy in multiple sclerosis. The V end lost 8 bases, the J end lost 7 bases, and 24 bases lay between the germline ends. The CDR3 has 15 amino acids. CDR1 and CDR2 from the germline V gene are MNHEY and SVGAGI. The data were produced by immunoSEQ multiplex PCR, yet TCRdb's version contains in-frame clones alone and is incomplete. The repertoire holds roughly 69,000 clones, just over 90% seen once, with roughly 1.5% in the top ten. The sequence was collected from a female donor with multiple sclerosis, enrolled in a pregnancy study. The V call is TRBV6-5, the J call TRBJ2-7, with D perhaps TRBD1 (8 bases). Sequencing was performed on peripheral blood, taken after pregnancy. The CDR3 loop reads CASGLGGGQVAEQYF. The CDR3 DNA reads as TGTGCCAGCGGACTAGGGGGGGGACAGGTTGCGGAGCAGTACTTC.